This note documents a single TCR beta chain sequence. Its antigen is undetermined. The CDR3 is 16 amino acids. Trimming removed 8 bases from V and 4 bases from J; junction bases left unmatched: 16. Germline loops: CDR1 MNHEY, CDR2 SMNVEV (reference sequence). Carried by the TCR beta cDNA libraries were unique molecular identifiers. T cells numbering roughly 1 to 10 million yielded 450,000 to 600,000 cDNA molecules. TCRdb fed the PCR reads into MiXCR, producing one record per CDR3 protein. Seen here are hundreds of thousands of distinct CDR3 sequences, 55% to 60% observed once, and the top ten hold about 11%. These data originate in a study of post-analysis software for immune sequencing data. About the study: Included among the disease courses, which were recorded for the cohort, were relapsing-remitting, secondary progressive and progressive-relapsing multiple sclerosis. General study findings and limits: Relative to controls, patients had a few TRBV segments at higher frequency, with TRBV5-6, TRBV5-1 and TRBV20-1 among these.

The clonotype comes from a girl aged 2-15 years with multiple sclerosis. This chain connects TRBV27 to TRBJ2-7; 8 bases fit TRBD2. Source material: blood. CDR3 amino acids: CASDKGSGRTSYEQYF. CDR3 DNA sequence: TGTGCCAGCGACAAGGGGAGCGGGAGAACTTCGTACGAGCAGTACTTC.